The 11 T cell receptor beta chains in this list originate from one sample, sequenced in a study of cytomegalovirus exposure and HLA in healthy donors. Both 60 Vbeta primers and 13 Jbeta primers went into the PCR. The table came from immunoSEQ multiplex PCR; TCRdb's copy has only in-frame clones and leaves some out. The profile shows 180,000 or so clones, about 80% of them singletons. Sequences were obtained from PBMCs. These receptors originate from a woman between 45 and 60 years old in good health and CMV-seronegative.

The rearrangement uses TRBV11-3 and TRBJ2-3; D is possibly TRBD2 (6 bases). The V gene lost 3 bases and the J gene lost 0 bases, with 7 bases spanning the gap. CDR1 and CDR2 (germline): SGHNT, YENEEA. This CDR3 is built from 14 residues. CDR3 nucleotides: TGTGCCAGCAGCTTCGGGGGAAGCACAGATACGCAGTATTTT. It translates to CASSFGGSTDTQYF.

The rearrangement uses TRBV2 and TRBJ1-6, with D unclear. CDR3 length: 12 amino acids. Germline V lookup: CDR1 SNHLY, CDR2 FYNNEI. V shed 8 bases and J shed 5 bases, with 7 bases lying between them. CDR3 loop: CASLENNSPLHF. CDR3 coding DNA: TGTGCCAGCCTTGAGAATAATTCACCCCTCCACTTT.

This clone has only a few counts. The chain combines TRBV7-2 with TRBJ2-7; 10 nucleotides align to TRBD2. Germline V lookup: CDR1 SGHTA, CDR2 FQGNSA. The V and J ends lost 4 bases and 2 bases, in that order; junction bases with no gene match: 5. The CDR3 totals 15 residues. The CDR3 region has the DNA TGTGCCAGCAGCTCGATAGCGGGAGGACCCTACGAGCAGTACTTC. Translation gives CASSSIAGGPYEQYF.

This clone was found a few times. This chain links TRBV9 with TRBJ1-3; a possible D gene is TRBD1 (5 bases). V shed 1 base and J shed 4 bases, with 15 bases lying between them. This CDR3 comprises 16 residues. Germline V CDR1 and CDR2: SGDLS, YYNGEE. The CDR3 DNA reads TGTGCCAGCAGCGTATCTTCCGGGGGAGCGGGAAACACCATATATTTT. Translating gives CASSVSSGGAGNTIYF.

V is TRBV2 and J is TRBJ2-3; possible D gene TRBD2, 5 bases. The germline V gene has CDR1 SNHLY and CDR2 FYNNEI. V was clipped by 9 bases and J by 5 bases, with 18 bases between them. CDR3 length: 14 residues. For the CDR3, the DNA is TGTGCCAGTTATCGGACGGGATCAGTAGATACGCAGTATTTT. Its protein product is CASYRTGSVDTQYF.

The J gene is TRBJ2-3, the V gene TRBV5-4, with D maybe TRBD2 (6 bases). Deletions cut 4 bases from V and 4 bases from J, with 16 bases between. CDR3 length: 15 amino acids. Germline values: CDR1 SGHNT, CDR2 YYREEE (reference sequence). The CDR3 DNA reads TGTGCCAGCAGCCCTATACTAGCAGGTTCAGATACGCAGTATTTT. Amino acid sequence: CASSPILAGSDTQYF.

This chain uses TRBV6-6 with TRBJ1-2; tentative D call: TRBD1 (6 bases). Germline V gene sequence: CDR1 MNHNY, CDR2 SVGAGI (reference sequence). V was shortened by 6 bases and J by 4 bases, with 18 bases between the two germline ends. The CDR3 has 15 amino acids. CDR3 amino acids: CASSPPGRGAYGYTF. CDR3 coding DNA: TGTGCCAGCAGCCCCCCGGGGAGGGGGGCCTATGGCTACACCTTC.

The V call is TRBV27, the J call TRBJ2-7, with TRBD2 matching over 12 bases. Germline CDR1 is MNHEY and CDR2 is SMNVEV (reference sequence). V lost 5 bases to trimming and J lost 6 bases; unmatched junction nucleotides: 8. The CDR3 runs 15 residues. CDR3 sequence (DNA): TGTGCCAGCAGTAGACTCGGACTAGCGGGGACCGAGCAGTACTTC. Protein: CASSRLGLAGTEQYF.

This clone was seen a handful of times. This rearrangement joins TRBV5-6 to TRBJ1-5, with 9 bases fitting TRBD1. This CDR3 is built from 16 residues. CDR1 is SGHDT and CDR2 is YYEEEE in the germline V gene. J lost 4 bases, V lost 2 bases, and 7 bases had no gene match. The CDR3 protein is CASSFLRQGGNQPQHF. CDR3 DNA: TGTGCCAGCAGCTTCTTGCGACAGGGGGGGAATCAGCCCCAGCATTTT. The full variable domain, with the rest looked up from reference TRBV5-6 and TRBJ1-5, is DAGVTQSPTHLIKTRGQQVTLRCSPKSGHDTVSWYQQALGQGPQFIFQYYEEEERQRGNFPDRFSGHQFPNYSSELNVNALLLGDSALYLCASSFLRQGGNQPQHFGDGTRLSIL.

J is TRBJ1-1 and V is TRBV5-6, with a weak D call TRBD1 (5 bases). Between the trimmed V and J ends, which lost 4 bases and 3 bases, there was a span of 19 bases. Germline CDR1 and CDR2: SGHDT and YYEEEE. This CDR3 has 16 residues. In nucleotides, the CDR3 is TGTGCCAGCAGCCTACTCCGGGACTCTCCCTACACTGAAGCTTTCTTT. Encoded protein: CASSLLRDSPYTEAFF. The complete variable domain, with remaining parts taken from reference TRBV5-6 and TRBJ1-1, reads DAGVTQSPTHLIKTRGQQVTLRCSPKSGHDTVSWYQQALGQGPQFIFQYYEEEERQRGNFPDRFSGHQFPNYSSELNVNALLLGDSALYLCASSLLRDSPYTEAFFGQGTRLTVV.

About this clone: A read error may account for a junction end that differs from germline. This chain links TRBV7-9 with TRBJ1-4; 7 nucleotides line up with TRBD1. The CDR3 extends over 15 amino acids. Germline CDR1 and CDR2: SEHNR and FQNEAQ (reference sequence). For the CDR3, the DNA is TGTTCCAGCAGCCCAAGACAGGGAAGGGATGAAAAACTGTTTTTT. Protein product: CSSSPRQGRDEKLFF.